This TCR beta chain was sequenced for a study of T cells in Graves' hyperthyroidism and ophthalmopathy. Comments on this clonotype: As yet, its antigen is unknown. A read error may produce the germline difference seen at one junction end.

Overall study findings and caveats: Ophthalmopathy got predicted by the model a median around six months before its onset. In simple terms, a model built on 13 V-J features told ophthalmopathy apart from stable hyperthyroidism. Most clonotypes that expanded in the thyroid above 0.001 also showed up in blood.

The source material, RNA transcripts, was used to amplify TCR beta CDR3 regions. First-round RT-PCR with HTBI primers amplified the TCR CDR3 region. TCRdb re-analysed the multiplex PCR reads in MiXCR, keeping a single row per CDR3 protein. The table records roughly 49,000 distinct CDR3 sequences, approximately 58% of them present only once. The CDR3 contains 13 residues. Germline values: CDR1 SEHNR, CDR2 FQNEAQ (reference sequence). The rearrangement uses TRBV7-9 and TRBJ2-5; 10 positions agree with TRBD1. The source is a man aged 18 to 30 with Graves' hyperthyroidism. Sequencing was performed on peripheral blood or thyroid tissue (not recorded which). Here the CDR3 DNA reads TGTGCCATCAGCAGGGACAGGGGAGAGACCCAGTACTTC. It translates to CAISRDRGETQYF.